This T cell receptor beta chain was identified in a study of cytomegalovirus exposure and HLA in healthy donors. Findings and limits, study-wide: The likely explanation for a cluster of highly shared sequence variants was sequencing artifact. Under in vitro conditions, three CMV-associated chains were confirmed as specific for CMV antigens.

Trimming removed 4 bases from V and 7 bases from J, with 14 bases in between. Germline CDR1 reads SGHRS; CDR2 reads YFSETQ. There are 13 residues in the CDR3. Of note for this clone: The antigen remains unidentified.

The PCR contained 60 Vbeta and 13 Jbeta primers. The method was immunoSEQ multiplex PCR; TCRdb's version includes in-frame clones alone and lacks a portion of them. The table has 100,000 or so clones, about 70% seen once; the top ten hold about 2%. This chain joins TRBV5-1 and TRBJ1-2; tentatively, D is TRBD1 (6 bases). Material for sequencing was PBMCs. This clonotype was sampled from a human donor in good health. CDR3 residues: CASSATGTIGYTF. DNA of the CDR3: TGCGCCAGCAGCGCTACCGGGACAATTGGCTACACCTTC. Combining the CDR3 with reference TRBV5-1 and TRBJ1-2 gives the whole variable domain KAGVTQTPRYLIKTRGQQVTLSCSPISGHRSVSWYQQTPGQGLQFLFEYFSETQRNKGNFPGRFSGRQFSNSRSEMNVSTLELGDSALYLCASSATGTIGYTFGSGTRLTVV.